This TCR beta chain was identified in a study of cytomegalovirus exposure and HLA in healthy donors. On the study more broadly: The study's early data release held tens of millions of unique TCRs from HLA-typed donors.

The germline V gene has CDR1 MDHEN and CDR2 SYDVKM. The V gene lost 7 bases and the J gene lost 9 bases, with 18 bases spanning the gap. The CDR3 consists of 13 residues. Remarks on this clone: Antigen specificity is unknown.

Study-level findings and limits: A later analysis reportedly found fewer N-insertions in an Asian-associated ancestry cluster than the roughly 700-donor mean. Most TCR beta V segments were productive about 90% or about 30% of the time in an earlier analysis.

A multiplex PCR was run with 60 Vbeta primers and 13 Jbeta primers. Assay: immunoSEQ multiplex PCR; the TCRdb copy retains only in-frame clones and omits some. Of roughly 180,000 clones detected, roughly 82% appear once; the ten largest clones hold approximately 1.5%. J is TRBJ1-2 and V is TRBV28; D may be TRBD1 (6 bases). The clonotype originates from a man in his forties or fifties in good health and CMV-seronegative. The sequencing sample was made of PBMCs. The CDR3 coding sequence is TGTGCCAGCACCGAGGGGGACCTCAGGAGCTACACCTTC. It translates to CASTEGDLRSYTF.